This is a list of T cell receptor beta chains from one sample in a study of blood T cell repertoires in COVID-19. The table came from immunoSEQ multiplex PCR; TCRdb's copy has only in-frame clones and leaves some out. The table records roughly 300,000 clones, roughly 86% of them present only once. Source material: peripheral blood. These receptors came from a woman aged 45-60 years who had recovered from COVID-19. The conserved cysteine and the conserved F or W are not part of the CDR3 here. Size tells how often a clone was seen (once, few, many) or the class of an expanded clone, and some rows leave it out.

abundance,v_gene,CDR3aa
NA,TRBV4-3,ASSQDGCTGTCSYEQY
few,TRBV30,AGRQPVSYGEQF
NA,TRBV27,ASSHREYGYT
NA,TRBV5-1,ASSADSNSPLH
NA,TRBV25-1,ASSEIQGGNQPQH
NA,TRBV19,ASSTPRQGENIQY
NA,TRBV11-2,ASSWTSGSYEQY
few,TRBV2,ASLGLAGISGEQY
NA,TRBV30,AWNTLGGYT
NA,TRBV19,ASTRGGPEAF
NA,TRBV29-1,SVAEGSYSETQY
NA,TRBV27,ASSRDRGNSPLH
NA,TRBV19,ASSRTRIYGYT
NA,TRBV7-2,ASGGSPLYNEQF
NA,TRBV10-3,AIRGRENTEAF
NA,TRBV11-3,ASSCRLIMNSPLH
NA,TRBV7-2,ASSLHGSNEQF
many,TRBV18,ASSPPVPGGDGYT
few,TRBV28,ASTPVQYNSPLH
NA,TRBV28,ASSSRGRGPLKGNQPQH
NA,TRBV5-4,ASSLVWTAGGGDTQY
once,TRBV3-1/TRBV3-2,ASSHPFSSTQETQY
once,TRBV19,ASSKTPGLAGGSYEQY
NA,TRBV14,ASSGLAGQETQY
NA,TRBV9,ASSQTQNTEAF
NA,TRBV11-3,ASSLDGRVNTEAF
NA,TRBV7-9,ASSLGGQDQPQH
NA,TRBV4-3,ASSPSGKQGAYEQY
few,TRBV2,ASSETGPKSYEQY
NA,TRBV6-4,ASSLETGSTDTQY
NA,TRBV11-2,ASSDAGSSGSPLH
few,TRBV6-1,ASSEAIYNEQF
NA,TRBV14,ASSQDRAGQSPLH
NA,TRBV3-1/TRBV3-2,ASSNDRETQY
NA,TRBV28,ASSPGTSGRYNEQY
once,TRBV7-2,ASSFFGNRGTGELF
NA,TRBV11-3,ASSRGVAGSSTDTQY
NA,TRBV10-3,AISESRQGTDTQY
NA,TRBV2,ASSVLPEQY
NA,TRBV5-6,ASSLLGRNTEAF
NA,TRBV19,ASSTRDRTNEAF